This T cell receptor beta chain was found in a study of blood T cell repertoires in COVID-19. Study-wide context: Acute-phase and convalescent COVID-19 samples originated in the United States, Italy and Spain. PBMCs, B-cell-depleted T cells, or T cells were the source of the cDNA or gDNA that made up the material.

In the study's own analysis: The authors estimated nucleated cell counts from reference gene primer amplification. Using immunoSEQ multiplex PCR, the repertoire was profiled, and TCRdb retains in-frame clones only, with some absent. D and trimming come from the DNA, and the V and J calls and clone size come from that table. The data hold about 280,000 clones, with approximately 83% observed a single time. This clone was recorded only once. Sequenced sample: peripheral blood. This clonotype was obtained from a human donor in a cohort sampled during active COVID-19.

In DNA form, the CDR3 reads TGCGCCAGCAGCTCCCTCCCGGGGGGAAAGGGCAATGAGCAGTTCTTC. Translated: CASSSLPGGKGNEQFF. This chain connects TRBV5-1 to TRBJ2-1, with TRBD2 identical over 7 bases. CDR1 and CDR2 from the germline V gene are SGHRS and YFSETQ. Losses at the gene ends were 3 bases for V and 6 bases for J; bases not matched to a gene: 12. The CDR3 length is 16 residues.